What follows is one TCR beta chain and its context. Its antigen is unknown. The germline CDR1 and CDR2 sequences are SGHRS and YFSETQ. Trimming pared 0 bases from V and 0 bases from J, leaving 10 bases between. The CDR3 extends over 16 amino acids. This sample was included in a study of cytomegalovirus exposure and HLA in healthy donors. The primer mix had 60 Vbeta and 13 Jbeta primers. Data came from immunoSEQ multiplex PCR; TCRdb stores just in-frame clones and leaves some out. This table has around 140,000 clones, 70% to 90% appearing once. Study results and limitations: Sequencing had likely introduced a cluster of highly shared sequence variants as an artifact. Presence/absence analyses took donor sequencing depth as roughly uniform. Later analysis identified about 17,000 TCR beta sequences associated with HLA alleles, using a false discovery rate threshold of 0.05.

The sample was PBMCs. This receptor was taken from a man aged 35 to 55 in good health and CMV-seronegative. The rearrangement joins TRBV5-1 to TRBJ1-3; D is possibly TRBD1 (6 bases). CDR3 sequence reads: CASSLGGQSSGNTIYF. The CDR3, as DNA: TGCGCCAGCAGCTTGGGCGGACAGAGCTCTGGAAACACCATATATTTT. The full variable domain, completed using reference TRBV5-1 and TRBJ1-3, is KAGVTQTPRYLIKTRGQQVTLSCSPISGHRSVSWYQQTPGQGLQFLFEYFSETQRNKGNFPGRFSGRQFSNSRSEMNVSTLELGDSALYLCASSLGGQSSGNTIYFGEGSWLTVV.